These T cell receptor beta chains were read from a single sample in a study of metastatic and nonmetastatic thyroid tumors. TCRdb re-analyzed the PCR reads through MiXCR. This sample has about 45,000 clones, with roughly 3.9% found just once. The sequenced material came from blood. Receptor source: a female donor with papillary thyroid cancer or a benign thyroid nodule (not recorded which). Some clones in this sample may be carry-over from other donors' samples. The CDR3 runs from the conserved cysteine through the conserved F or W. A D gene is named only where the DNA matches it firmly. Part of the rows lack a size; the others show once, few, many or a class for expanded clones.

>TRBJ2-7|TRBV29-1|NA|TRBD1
CSVSRQGPYEQYF
TGCAGCGTTTCCAGACAGGGTCCATACGAGCAGTACTTC
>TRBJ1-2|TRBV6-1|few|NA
CASRGWQGGLLGYTF
TGTGCCAGCAGAGGATGGCAGGGTGGGCTGTTGGGCTACACCTTC
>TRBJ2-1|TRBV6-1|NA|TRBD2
CASSLTSGIYNEQFF
TGTGCCAGCAGTTTGACTAGCGGGATTTACAATGAGCAGTTCTTC
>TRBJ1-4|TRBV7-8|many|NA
CASSLNLHPGTTTNEKLFF
TGTGCCAGCAGCTTAAATCTCCACCCAGGCACTACAACTAATGAAAAACTGTTTTTT
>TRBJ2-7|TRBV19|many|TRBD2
CASSTQHSGSSYEQYF
TGTGCCAGTAGTACCCAACATAGCGGGAGCTCCTACGAGCAGTACTTC
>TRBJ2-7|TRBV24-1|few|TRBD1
CATSYTGTGVLYEQYF
TGTGCCACCAGTTATACCGGGACAGGGGTTCTGTACGAGCAGTACTTC
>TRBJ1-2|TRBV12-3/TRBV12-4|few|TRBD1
CASSLTPDRGLF
TGTGCCAGCAGTTTAACCCCGGACAGGGGGCTTTTC
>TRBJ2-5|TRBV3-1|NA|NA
CANSPMRETQYF
TGTGCCAACAGCCCTATGAGAGAGACCCAGTACTTC
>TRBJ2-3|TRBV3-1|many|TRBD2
CASSQFLPGGPDTQYF
TGTGCCAGCAGCCAATTTTTGCCGGGAGGACCGGATACGCAGTATTTT
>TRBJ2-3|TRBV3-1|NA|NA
CASSRKGERVDAQYF
TGTGCCAGCAGCCGGAAAGGGGAGAGGGTTGATGCGCAGTATTTT
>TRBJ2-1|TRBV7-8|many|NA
CASSLGSAAYEQFF
TGTGCCAGCAGCTTAGGGTCCGCCGCTTATGAGCAGTTCTTC
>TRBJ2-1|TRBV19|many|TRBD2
CASTQPRPSGYNEQFF
TGTGCCAGTACCCAGCCGAGGCCTAGCGGTTACAATGAGCAGTTCTTC
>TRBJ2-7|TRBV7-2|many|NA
CASSLDPGRSSYEQYF
TGTGCCAGCAGCTTAGACCCAGGCAGGAGCTCCTACGAGCAGTACTTC
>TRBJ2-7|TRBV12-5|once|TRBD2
CASALVKTSERPSEQYF
TGTGCTAGTGCTTTGGTAAAGACTAGCGAGAGACCGAGCGAGCAGTACTTC
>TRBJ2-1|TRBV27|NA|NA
CASSYKGWYEQFF
TGTGCCAGCAGTTATAAGGGTTGGTACGAGCAGTTCTTC
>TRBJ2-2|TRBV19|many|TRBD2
CASSTLADTGELFF
TGTGCCAGTAGTACACTAGCGGACACCGGGGAGCTGTTTTTT
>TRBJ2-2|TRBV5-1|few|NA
CASSLMAGTWELFF
TGCGCCAGCAGCTTGATGGCGGGTACCTGGGAGTTGTTTTTT
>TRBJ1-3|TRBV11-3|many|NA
CASSSGGITGSTIYF
TGTGCCAGCAGCAGTGGGGGTATCACTGGAAGCACCATATATTTT
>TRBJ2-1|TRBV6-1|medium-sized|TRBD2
CASSELAGVGNEQFF
TGTGCCAGCAGTGAACTGGCGGGAGTGGGCAATGAGCAGTTCTTC
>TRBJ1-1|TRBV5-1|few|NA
CASSPRPLNTEAFF
TGCGCCAGCAGCCCTAGGCCCCTGAACACTGAAGCTTTCTTT
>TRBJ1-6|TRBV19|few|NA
CASSARWGALNSPLHF
TGTGCCAGTAGCGCACGATGGGGTGCCCTTAATTCACCCCTCCACTTT
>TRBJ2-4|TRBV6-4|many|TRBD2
CASKQREGAKNIQYF
TGTGCCAGCAAACAGCGGGAGGGGGCCAAAAACATTCAGTACTTC
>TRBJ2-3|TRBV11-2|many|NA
CASSLITDTQYF
TGTGCCAGCAGCCTAATCACAGATACGCAGTATTTT
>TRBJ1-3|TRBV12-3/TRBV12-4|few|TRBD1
CASSRQGFGNTIYF
TGTGCCAGCAGTAGACAGGGTTTCGGAAACACCATATATTTT
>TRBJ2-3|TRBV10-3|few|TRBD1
CAISGSYRDRLSTDTQYF
TGTGCCATCAGTGGGTCCTACCGGGACAGGCTTAGCACAGATACGCAGTATTTT
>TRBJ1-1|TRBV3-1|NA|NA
CASSHQGRNTEAFF
TGTGCCAGCAGCCACCAGGGACGGAACACTGAGGCTTTCTTT
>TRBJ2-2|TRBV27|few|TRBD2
CASSSHAGGTGELFF
TGTGCCAGCAGTTCCCATGCGGGGGGAACCGGGGAGCTGTTTTTT
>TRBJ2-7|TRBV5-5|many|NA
CASRQQGTSSYEQYF
TGTGCCAGCAGACAACAGGGTACGTCGTCCTACGAGCAGTACTTC
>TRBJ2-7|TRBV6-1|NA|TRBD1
CASSETGGGEQYF
TGTGCCAGCAGTGAGACAGGGGGTGGCGAGCAGTACTTC
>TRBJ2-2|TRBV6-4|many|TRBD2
CASSDSTSGSTGELFF
TGTGCCAGCAGTGACTCGACTAGCGGGAGCACCGGGGAGCTGTTTTTT
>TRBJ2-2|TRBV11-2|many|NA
CASSPTRRNTGELFF
TGTGCCAGCAGCCCGACTAGGAGGAACACCGGGGAGCTGTTTTTT
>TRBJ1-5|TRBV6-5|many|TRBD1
CASSYSGQGGNQPQHF
TGTGCCAGCAGTTACTCGGGACAGGGAGGCAATCAGCCCCAGCATTTT
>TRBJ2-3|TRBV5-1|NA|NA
CASSFFRPGSTDTQYF
TGCGCCAGCAGCTTTTTCCGCCCAGGGAGCACAGATACGCAGTATTTT
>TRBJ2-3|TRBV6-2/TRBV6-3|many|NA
CASSFERDGSTDTQYF
TGTGCCAGCAGTTTTGAGAGGGACGGGAGCACAGATACGCAGTATTTT
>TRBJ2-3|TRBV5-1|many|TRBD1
CASSPTTGQTDTQYF
TGCGCCAGCAGCCCCACAACGGGACAGACAGATACGCAGTATTTT
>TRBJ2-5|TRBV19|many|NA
CASSIMAGRETQYF
TGTGCCAGTAGTATTATGGCAGGGAGAGAGACCCAGTACTTC
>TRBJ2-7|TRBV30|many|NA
CAWSVGGGSTREQYF
TGTGCCTGGAGTGTGGGAGGAGGGAGCACTAGAGAGCAGTACTTC
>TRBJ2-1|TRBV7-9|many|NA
CASASRDQLDNEQFF
TGTGCCAGCGCGTCGAGGGATCAACTCGACAATGAGCAGTTCTTC
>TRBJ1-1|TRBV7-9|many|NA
CASSPEGTEAFF
TGTGCCAGCAGCCCGGAGGGTACTGAAGCTTTCTTT
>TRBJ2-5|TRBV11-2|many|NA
CASSFQETQYF
TGTGCCAGCAGCTTCCAAGAGACCCAGTACTTC
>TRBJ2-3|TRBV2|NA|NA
CASSFDGSTDTQYF
TGTGCCAGCAGTTTCGACGGATCTACAGATACGCAGTATTTT
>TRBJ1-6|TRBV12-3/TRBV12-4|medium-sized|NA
CASSFGRANSPLHF
TGTGCCAGCAGTTTTGGGAGAGCGAATTCACCCCTCCACTTT
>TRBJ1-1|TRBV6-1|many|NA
CASSKLGVEANTEAFF
TGTGCCAGCAGTAAGTTAGGGGTGGAGGCGAACACTGAAGCTTTCTTT
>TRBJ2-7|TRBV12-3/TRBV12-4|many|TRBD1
CASSLAPGQGGNEQYF
TGTGCCAGCAGTTTAGCGCCGGGACAGGGGGGGAACGAGCAGTACTTC
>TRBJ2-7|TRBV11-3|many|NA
CASSLDNTGINEQYF
TGTGCCAGCAGCTTAGATAATACAGGGATTAATGAGCAGTACTTC
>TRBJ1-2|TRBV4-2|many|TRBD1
CASSHTGEEGYTF
TGTGCCAGCAGCCATACAGGGGAGGAGGGCTACACCTTC
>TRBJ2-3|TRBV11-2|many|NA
CASTRGPEGTDTQYF
TGTGCCAGCACCAGGGGTCCGGAGGGCACAGATACGCAGTATTTT
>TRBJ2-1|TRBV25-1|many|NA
CASRDTSSYNEQFF
TGTGCCAGCAGGGACACCAGCTCCTACAATGAGCAGTTCTTC